This T cell receptor (beta chain) originates from a study of blood T cell repertoires in COVID-19. CDR1 is SGHAT, CDR2 FQNNGV, per germline. Trimming removed 5 bases at V and 2 bases at J, with 15 bases between. The CDR3 spans 15 residues. Sequencing was performed with immunoSEQ multiplex PCR; in TCRdb, only in-frame clones are kept and a portion is missing. The sample has approximately 120,000 clones, over 75% seen once. This receptor was identified in a man aged 80 or over with active or convalescent COVID-19. The sequenced material came from peripheral blood. The chain has TRBV11-2 and TRBJ2-5, with D possibly TRBD2 on 6 matching bases. The CDR3, as DNA: TGTGCCAGCAGCCCCGCCGGGGGTGGGCAAGAGACCCAGTACTTC. This translates into CASSPAGGGQETQYF. Using reference TRBV11-2 and TRBJ2-5 for the parts outside the CDR3, the full variable domain is EAGVAQSPRYKIIEKRQSVAFWCNPISGHATLYWYQQILGQGPKLLIQFQNNGVVDDSQLPKDRFSAERLKGVDSTLKIQPAKLEDSAVYLCASSPAGGGQETQYFGPGTRLLVL.